The rows below give T cell receptor beta chains drawn from one sample of a study of somatic mutations in cytotoxic T cells in rheumatoid arthritis. The repertoire was sequenced with immunoSEQ multiplex PCR; TCRdb's copy has only in-frame clones and lacks some. The sample contains under 20,000 clones, less than 85% of which appear only once. Input material: CD8+ T cells sorted from blood. These receptors all stem from an adult with rheumatoid arthritis. Both conserved end residues are part of each CDR3. A D gene is named only where the DNA matches it firmly. For some rows the clone size is stated as once, few or many, or as a class when expanded; others skip it.

cdr3_aa: CASSLDLGSYEQYF; cdr3_nt: TGTGCCAGCAGCTTAGATTTAGGGTCCTACGAGCAGTACTTC; clone_size: once; j_call: TRBJ2-7; v_call: TRBV7-7; d_call: -
cdr3_aa: CAGDTDTGELFF; cdr3_nt: TGTGCAGGTGATACGGACACCGGGGAGCTGTTTTTT; clone_size: -; j_call: TRBJ2-2; v_call: TRBV5-4; d_call: -
cdr3_aa: CASREAVSYEQYF; cdr3_nt: TGTGCCAGCCGGGAGGCTGTCTCCTACGAGCAGTACTTC; clone_size: -; j_call: TRBJ2-7; v_call: TRBV27; d_call: TRBD2
cdr3_aa: CASSPGFYEQYF; cdr3_nt: TGTGCCAGCAGCCCCGGGTTTTACGAGCAGTACTTC; clone_size: -; j_call: TRBJ2-7; v_call: TRBV11-2; d_call: -
cdr3_aa: CASSENREDNEQFF; cdr3_nt: TGTGCCAGCAGTGAAAACAGGGAAGACAATGAGCAGTTCTTC; clone_size: -; j_call: TRBJ2-1; v_call: TRBV2; d_call: -
cdr3_aa: CASKWTGWDEQFF; cdr3_nt: TGCGCCAGCAAGTGGACAGGGTGGGATGAGCAGTTCTTC; clone_size: -; j_call: TRBJ2-1; v_call: TRBV10-2; d_call: TRBD1
cdr3_aa: CATSGGPGLAGGYPNEQYF; cdr3_nt: TGTGCCACCAGCGGCGGCCCGGGACTAGCGGGAGGCTATCCTAACGAGCAGTACTTC; clone_size: -; j_call: TRBJ2-7; v_call: TRBV15; d_call: TRBD2
cdr3_aa: CASSQEIGYEQFF; cdr3_nt: TGTGCCAGCAGCCAAGAGATAGGGTATGAGCAGTTCTTC; clone_size: -; j_call: TRBJ2-1; v_call: TRBV4-2; d_call: -
cdr3_aa: CASSPPLAGRVEQYF; cdr3_nt: TGTGCCAGCAGCCCCCCCCTAGCGGGAAGGGTCGAGCAGTACTTC; clone_size: -; j_call: TRBJ2-7; v_call: TRBV7-9; d_call: TRBD2
cdr3_aa: CASSQAGGLDTQYF; cdr3_nt: TGTGCCAGCAGCCAAGCAGGCGGGCTAGATACGCAGTATTTT; clone_size: -; j_call: TRBJ2-3; v_call: TRBV4-2; d_call: -
cdr3_aa: CASSQSEGGGGRELFF; cdr3_nt: TGCGCCAGCAGCCAGAGCGAAGGGGGCGGCGGGCGGGAGCTGTTTTTT; clone_size: -; j_call: TRBJ2-2; v_call: TRBV4-1; d_call: TRBD1
cdr3_aa: CASSLEDNSYNEQFF; cdr3_nt: TGTGCCAGCAGCTTGGAGGACAACTCCTACAATGAGCAGTTCTTC; clone_size: -; j_call: TRBJ2-1; v_call: TRBV5-4; d_call: -
cdr3_aa: CASSPDGSYEQYF; cdr3_nt: TGTGCCAGCAGTCCCGATGGCTCCTACGAGCAGTACTTC; clone_size: -; j_call: TRBJ2-7; v_call: TRBV27; d_call: -
cdr3_aa: CASLQVSGNTIYF; cdr3_nt: TGTGCCAGCCTCCAGGTCTCTGGAAACACCATATATTTT; clone_size: -; j_call: TRBJ1-3; v_call: TRBV6-1; d_call: -
cdr3_aa: CASSLGLAPTGEQYF; cdr3_nt: TGCGCCAGCAGCTTGGGTTTAGCGCCGACTGGGGAGCAGTACTTC; clone_size: -; j_call: TRBJ2-7; v_call: TRBV5-1; d_call: -
cdr3_aa: CSVPPGRLGAEQFF; cdr3_nt: TGCAGCGTCCCCCCGGGCCGACTTGGAGCTGAGCAGTTCTTC; clone_size: -; j_call: TRBJ2-1; v_call: TRBV29-1; d_call: -
cdr3_aa: CASSSFSGGALSYEQYF; cdr3_nt: TGTGCCAGCAGCTCGTTCAGCGGGGGAGCTCTCTCCTACGAGCAGTACTTC; clone_size: -; j_call: TRBJ2-7; v_call: TRBV7-9; d_call: TRBD2
cdr3_aa: CASSELDSEAFF; cdr3_nt: TGCGCCAGCAGTGAATTGGACAGTGAAGCTTTCTTT; clone_size: -; j_call: TRBJ1-1; v_call: TRBV10-2; d_call: -
cdr3_aa: CASSDSPLAGDQETQYF; cdr3_nt: TGTGCCAGCAGTGATTCTCCGCTAGCGGGGGACCAAGAGACCCAGTACTTC; clone_size: -; j_call: TRBJ2-5; v_call: TRBV6-1; d_call: TRBD2
cdr3_aa: CASRLREDSYEQYF; cdr3_nt: TGTGCCAGCAGACTCCGGGAGGACTCCTACGAGCAGTACTTC; clone_size: -; j_call: TRBJ2-7; v_call: TRBV6-6; d_call: TRBD2
cdr3_aa: CSASDYLEQYF; cdr3_nt: TGCAGTGCATCGGACTACCTCGAGCAGTACTTC; clone_size: few; j_call: TRBJ2-7; v_call: TRBV20-1; d_call: -
cdr3_aa: CASSDRAGDNSPLHF; cdr3_nt: TGTGCCAGCAGTGACCGGGCAGGGGATAATTCACCCCTCCACTTT; clone_size: -; j_call: TRBJ1-6; v_call: TRBV6-4; d_call: -
cdr3_aa: CAWTGGGNQPQHF; cdr3_nt: TGTGCCTGGACCGGGGGGGGCAATCAGCCCCAGCATTTT; clone_size: few; j_call: TRBJ1-5; v_call: TRBV30; d_call: -
cdr3_aa: CASSPGNTEAFF; cdr3_nt: TGTGCCAGCTCACCAGGTAACACTGAAGCTTTCTTT; clone_size: -; j_call: TRBJ1-1; v_call: TRBV18; d_call: -
cdr3_aa: CASSFGQGYHEQYF; cdr3_nt: TGTGCCAGCAGTTTTGGACAGGGGTACCACGAGCAGTACTTC; clone_size: few; j_call: TRBJ2-7; v_call: TRBV27; d_call: TRBD1
cdr3_aa: CASSLTPTGRTDTQYF; cdr3_nt: TGCGCCAGCAGCTTAACCCCCACAGGGCGCACAGATACGCAGTATTTT; clone_size: -; j_call: TRBJ2-3; v_call: TRBV5-1; d_call: -
cdr3_aa: CASNSSGRPHTDTQYF; cdr3_nt: TGTGCCAGCAACTCTAGCGGGAGGCCCCACACAGATACGCAGTATTTT; clone_size: -; j_call: TRBJ2-3; v_call: TRBV6-4; d_call: TRBD2
cdr3_aa: CALQSSEQFF; cdr3_nt: TGTGCTCTCCAGAGCTCTGAGCAGTTCTTC; clone_size: few; j_call: TRBJ2-1; v_call: TRBV30; d_call: -
cdr3_aa: CASSSYGSGTSRYEQYF; cdr3_nt: TGTGCCAGCAGTTCCTACGGCTCCGGGACTAGCAGATACGAGCAGTACTTC; clone_size: -; j_call: TRBJ2-7; v_call: TRBV27; d_call: TRBD2
cdr3_aa: CASSQEETSGAYEQYF; cdr3_nt: TGTGCCAGCAGCCAAGAAGAAACTAGCGGCGCCTACGAGCAGTACTTC; clone_size: -; j_call: TRBJ2-7; v_call: TRBV4-2; d_call: TRBD2
cdr3_aa: CASSYSRSYEQYF; cdr3_nt: TGTGCCAGCAGTTACTCGAGGAGCTACGAGCAGTACTTC; clone_size: -; j_call: TRBJ2-7; v_call: TRBV6-5; d_call: -
cdr3_aa: CASSSPQGGATNEKLFF; cdr3_nt: TGTGCCAGCAGTTCCCCCCAGGGGGGGGCAACTAATGAAAAACTGTTTTTT; clone_size: -; j_call: TRBJ1-4; v_call: TRBV28; d_call: TRBD1
cdr3_aa: CASSTGQSYEQYF; cdr3_nt: TGTGCCAGCAGCACGGGACAGTCCTACGAGCAGTACTTC; clone_size: -; j_call: TRBJ2-7; v_call: TRBV5-4; d_call: TRBD1
cdr3_aa: CASSPGLVLFF; cdr3_nt: TGTGCCAGCAGTCCCGGACTAGTTCTGTTCTTC; clone_size: -; j_call: TRBJ2-1; v_call: TRBV27; d_call: TRBD2
cdr3_aa: CASSHRDSTGELFF; cdr3_nt: TGTGCCAGCAGTCATCGGGACAGCACCGGGGAGCTGTTTTTT; clone_size: few; j_call: TRBJ2-2; v_call: TRBV27; d_call: TRBD1
cdr3_aa: CSVDLRDRDTEAFF; cdr3_nt: TGCAGCGTTGACCTCCGGGACAGGGACACTGAAGCTTTCTTT; clone_size: -; j_call: TRBJ1-1; v_call: TRBV29-1; d_call: TRBD1
cdr3_aa: CASSHTGAGDQPQHF; cdr3_nt: TGTGCCAGCAGCCATACAGGGGCAGGGGATCAGCCCCAGCATTTT; clone_size: -; j_call: TRBJ1-5; v_call: TRBV7-9; d_call: TRBD1
cdr3_aa: CASSRLDEATDTQYF; cdr3_nt: TGTGCCAGCAGTCGGCTTGATGAGGCGACAGATACGCAGTATTTT; clone_size: -; j_call: TRBJ2-3; v_call: TRBV27; d_call: -
cdr3_aa: CASSLGGGPYEQYF; cdr3_nt: TGTGCCAGCAGCTTAGGAGGGGGCCCCTACGAGCAGTACTTC; clone_size: -; j_call: TRBJ2-7; v_call: TRBV7-8; d_call: TRBD1
cdr3_aa: CASKSPWGGKNTEAFF; cdr3_nt: TGTGCCAGCAAGTCCCCTTGGGGGGGGAAGAACACTGAAGCTTTCTTT; clone_size: -; j_call: TRBJ1-1; v_call: TRBV19; d_call: -
cdr3_aa: CAWTHGATNTEAFF; cdr3_nt: TGTGCCTGGACGCACGGGGCTACGAACACTGAAGCTTTCTTT; clone_size: -; j_call: TRBJ1-1; v_call: TRBV30; d_call: -
cdr3_aa: CASSGPEQFF; cdr3_nt: TGTGCCAGCAGCGGGCCCGAGCAGTTCTTC; clone_size: -; j_call: TRBJ2-1; v_call: TRBV9; d_call: -
cdr3_aa: CASSLGTARNEQFF; cdr3_nt: TGTGCCAGTAGTCTCGGGACGGCCCGGAATGAGCAGTTCTTC; clone_size: once; j_call: TRBJ2-1; v_call: TRBV19; d_call: -
cdr3_aa: CASSLSYGTSGQAYNEQFF; cdr3_nt: TGTGCCAGCAGTTTAAGTTACGGGACTAGCGGGCAAGCCTACAATGAGCAGTTCTTC; clone_size: -; j_call: TRBJ2-1; v_call: TRBV27; d_call: TRBD2
cdr3_aa: CASSGTTDMRDDGYTF; cdr3_nt: TGTGCCAGCAGCGGAACAACTGACATGCGGGATGATGGCTACACCTTC; clone_size: -; j_call: TRBJ1-2; v_call: TRBV9; d_call: -
cdr3_aa: CSVEWGGTSSYEQYF; cdr3_nt: TGCAGCGTTGAGTGGGGCGGGACTAGCTCCTACGAGCAGTACTTC; clone_size: -; j_call: TRBJ2-7; v_call: TRBV29-1; d_call: TRBD2
cdr3_aa: CASSSSGNEQFF; cdr3_nt: TGTGCCAGCAGCTCCTCGGGGAATGAGCAGTTCTTC; clone_size: -; j_call: TRBJ2-1; v_call: TRBV11-2; d_call: -
cdr3_aa: CASSTPGRRETQYF; cdr3_nt: TGTGCCAGCAGCACCCCGGGGAGGCGAGAGACCCAGTACTTC; clone_size: -; j_call: TRBJ2-5; v_call: TRBV9; d_call: -
cdr3_aa: CASSRTNEKLFF; cdr3_nt: TGTGCCAGCAGCCGGACTAATGAAAAACTGTTTTTT; clone_size: -; j_call: TRBJ1-4; v_call: TRBV7-9; d_call: -
cdr3_aa: CASSYNPGNTEAFF; cdr3_nt: TGTGCCAGCAGTTACAATCCGGGGAACACTGAAGCTTTCTTT; clone_size: -; j_call: TRBJ1-1; v_call: TRBV6-6; d_call: -
cdr3_aa: CASSLNRGGNTIYF; cdr3_nt: TGCGCCAGCAGTTTAAACAGGGGTGGAAACACCATATATTTT; clone_size: -; j_call: TRBJ1-3; v_call: TRBV5-1; d_call: TRBD1